The clone carrying this TCR beta chain was detected only a few times. Antigen specificity is unknown. These data belong to a study of T-cell memory formation after mild COVID-19. On the study more broadly: The two donors had largely donor-specific TCR clusters.

The CDR3 consists of 15 residues. Trimming took 6 bases from V and 8 from J; bases not matched to a gene: 13. Germline CDR1 and CDR2: SNHLY and FYNNEI. Study observations and caveats: Researchers report contracting CD4+ clones mostly in CM and EM, with CD8+ clones in EMRA. The SARS-CoV-2 specificity of second-wave clones reaching peak at day 37 remained unverified.

TCRdb reprocessed the 5' RACE reads with MiXCR, giving one entry per CDR3 protein. The sample gives some 250,000 distinct CDR3 sequences, approximately 10% of which show up once; 20% to 25% is in the top ten. Sequencing used PBMCs or a T cell subset sorted from them (not recorded which). The chain couples TRBV2 to TRBJ2-1, with 7 bases identical to TRBD1. The sequence was collected from a man aged 18 to 29 who had mild COVID-19 (a few samples of this study predate the infection). Cell type and time point are not known. DNA for the CDR3: TGTGCCAGCAGGTCGAAGAGGACAGGTGGCGATGAGCAGTTCTTC. Protein product: CASRSKRTGGDEQFF.